This TCR beta chain was recovered during a study of T-cell reconstitution after alpha-beta-depleted transplantation in children. CDR1 ENHRY and CDR2 SYGVKD come from the germline V gene. The CDR3 sequence is 14 residues long. Concerning this clonotype itself: A single base separates this from a much larger clone, so it may be a read error.

Molecular barcoding with unique molecular identifiers was used for the TCRbeta library. TCRdb used MiXCR to reprocess the PCR reads, holding one entry per CDR3 protein. The repertoire holds roughly 590,000 distinct CDR3 sequences, with roughly 17% as singletons. This clonotype was obtained from a human donor who donated a stem cell graft to a child with acute myeloid leukemia. This chain links TRBV10-3 with TRBJ2-7; a possible D gene is TRBD1 (5 bases). Sequencing used PBMCs from the stem cell graft donor, obtained from the stem cell graft. CDR3 sequence (DNA): TGTGCCACCAGGGCGTTCAGTACCGCGGACGATCAGTACGTC. This sequence encodes CATRAFSTADDQYV.